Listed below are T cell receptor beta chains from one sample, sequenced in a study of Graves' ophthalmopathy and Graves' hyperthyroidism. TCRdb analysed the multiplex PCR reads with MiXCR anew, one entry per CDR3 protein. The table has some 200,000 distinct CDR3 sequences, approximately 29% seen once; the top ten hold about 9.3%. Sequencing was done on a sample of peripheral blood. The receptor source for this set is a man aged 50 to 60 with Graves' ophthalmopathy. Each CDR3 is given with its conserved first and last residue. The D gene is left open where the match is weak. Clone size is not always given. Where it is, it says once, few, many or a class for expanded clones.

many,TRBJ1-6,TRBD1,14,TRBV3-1,CASSRTGANSPLHF,TGTGCCAGCTCTCGGACAGGGGCAAATTCACCCCTCCACTTT
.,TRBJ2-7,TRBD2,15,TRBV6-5,CASSYLGLATYEQYF,TGTGCCAGCAGTTACCTTGGACTAGCGACCTACGAGCAGTACTTC
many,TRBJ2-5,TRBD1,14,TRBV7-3,CASSPDRGEETQYF,TGTGCCAGCAGCCCAGACAGGGGAGAAGAGACCCAGTACTTC
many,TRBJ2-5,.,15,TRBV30,CAWSVPPTKQETQYF,TGTGCCTGGAGTGTACCCCCGACAAAACAAGAGACCCAGTACTTC
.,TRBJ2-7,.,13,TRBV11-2,CASSLGSVREQYF,TGTGCCAGCAGCTTAGGGTCTGTGCGCGAGCAGTACTTC
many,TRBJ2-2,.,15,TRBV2,CASLGRGLAPGELFF,TGTGCCAGCCTAGGGCGGGGTCTTGCGCCCGGGGAGCTGTTTTTT
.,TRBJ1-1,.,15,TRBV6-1,CASNPARQLNTEAFF,TGTGCCAGCAACCCAGCGAGGCAATTGAACACTGAAGCTTTCTTT
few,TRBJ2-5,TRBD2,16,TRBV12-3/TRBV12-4,CASSLWASGAQETQYF,TGTGCCAGCAGTTTATGGGCTAGCGGGGCCCAAGAGACCCAGTACTTC
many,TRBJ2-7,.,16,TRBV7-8,CASSLVLNNPRVEQYF,TGTGCCAGCAGCTTAGTTCTAAACAACCCGCGTGTAGAGCAGTACTTC
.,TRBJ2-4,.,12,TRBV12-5,CASGLDRGNPYF,TGTGCTAGTGGTTTGGACCGGGGCAACCCGTACTTC
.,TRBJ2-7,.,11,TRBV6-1,CASGLGYEQYF,TGTGCCAGCGGCCTTGGGTACGAGCAGTACTTC
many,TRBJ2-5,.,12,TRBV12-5,CASGSGQETQYF,TGTGCTAGTGGTTCCGGACAGGAGACCCAGTACTTC
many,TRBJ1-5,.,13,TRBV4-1,CASSEGRNQPQHF,TGCGCCAGCAGCGAAGGAAGAAATCAGCCCCAGCATTTT
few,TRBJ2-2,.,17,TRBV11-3,CASSSYTHRLGTGELFF,TGTGCCAGCAGCTCGTACACCCACAGGTTGGGCACCGGGGAGCTGTTTTTT
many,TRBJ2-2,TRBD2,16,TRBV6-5,CASKGLAGGGTGELFF,TGTGCCAGCAAGGGACTAGCGGGAGGAGGAACCGGGGAGCTGTTTTTT
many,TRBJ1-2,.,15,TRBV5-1,CASTLQTGRDYGYTF,TGCGCCAGCACCCTACAAACCGGGAGGGACTATGGCTACACCTTC
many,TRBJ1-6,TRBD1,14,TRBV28,CASTVPGQGSPLHF,TGTGCCAGCACAGTCCCGGGACAGGGATCACCCCTCCACTTT
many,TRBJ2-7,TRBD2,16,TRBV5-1,CASSSGLAGVLDEQYF,TGCGCCAGCAGCAGCGGACTAGCGGGAGTGCTCGACGAGCAGTACTTC
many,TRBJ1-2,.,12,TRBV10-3,CAISDEGYGYTF,TGTGCCATCAGCGATGAGGGTTATGGCTACACCTTC
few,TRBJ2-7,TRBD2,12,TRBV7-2,CASSSRVAGPHF,TGTGCCAGCAGCTCGCGGGTAGCGGGACCTCACTTC
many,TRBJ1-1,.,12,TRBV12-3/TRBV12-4,CASSFGHLEAFF,TGTGCCAGCAGTTTTGGACACCTTGAAGCTTTCTTT
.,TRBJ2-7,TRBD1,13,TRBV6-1,CASRLTGTYEQYF,TGTGCCAGCAGGTTGACAGGGACCTACGAGCAGTACTTC
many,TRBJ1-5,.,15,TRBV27,CASSSGGLGNQPQHF,TGTGCCAGCTCCTCGGGGGGGTTGGGCAATCAGCCCCAGCATTTT
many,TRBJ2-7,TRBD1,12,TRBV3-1,CASSQSTGGIGF,TGTGCCAGCAGCCAATCGACAGGGGGTATCGGCTTC
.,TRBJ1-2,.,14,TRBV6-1,CASSPEESYYGYTF,TGTGCCAGTTCACCAGAGGAGAGTTACTATGGCTACACCTTC
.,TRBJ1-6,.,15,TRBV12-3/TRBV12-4,CASRGRGEYNSPLHF,TGTGCCAGCAGGGGCAGGGGCGAGTATAATTCACCCCTCCACTTT
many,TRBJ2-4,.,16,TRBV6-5,CASSYLGELAKNIQYF,TGTGCCAGCAGTTACTTAGGCGAACTAGCCAAAAACATTCAGTACTTC
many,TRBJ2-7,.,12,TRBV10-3,CAISESGYEQYF,TGTGCCATCAGTGAATCGGGGTACGAGCAGTACTTC
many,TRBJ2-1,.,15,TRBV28,CASSLGGAGWDEQFF,TGTGCCAGCAGTTTAGGGGGAGCAGGATGGGATGAGCAGTTCTTC
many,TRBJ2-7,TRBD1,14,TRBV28,CASSTGQGGYEQYF,TGTGCCAGCAGCACGGGACAGGGTGGTTACGAGCAGTACTTC
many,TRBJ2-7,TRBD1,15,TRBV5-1,CASGNQDRGVYEQYF,TGCGCCAGCGGCAACCAGGACAGGGGAGTGTACGAGCAGTACTTC
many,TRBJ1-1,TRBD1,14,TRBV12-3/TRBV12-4,CASSPTGGITEAFF,TGTGCCAGCAGTCCGACAGGGGGTATCACTGAAGCTTTCTTT
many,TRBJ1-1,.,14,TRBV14,CASSQVGFGTEAFF,TGTGCCAGCAGCCAAGTCGGGTTCGGCACTGAAGCTTTCTTT
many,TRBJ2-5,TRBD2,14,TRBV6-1,CASSDRAGGETQYF,TGTGCCAGCAGTGATAGAGCGGGAGGGGAGACCCAGTACTTC